This T cell receptor (beta chain) was sequenced for a study of T-cell reconstitution after alpha-beta-depleted transplantation in children. V was pared by 4 bases and J by 4 bases, with 8 bases of the junction left unmatched. The CDR3 covers 16 residues. CDR1 is SGHRS and CDR2 is YFSETQ in the germline V gene. The TCRbeta library incorporated unique molecular identifiers. TCRdb independently ran MiXCR on the PCR reads; one entry per CDR3 protein. The repertoire consists of hundreds of thousands of distinct CDR3 sequences, with roughly 13% occurring once and the leading ten covering approximately 0.8%. This clonotype was detected many times. Its specificity is not known. Study-level findings and limits: About two months after transplant, alpha-beta T cells reportedly came from several hundred expanded graft clones. T-cell counts and diversity were attributed mostly to newly produced T cells one year after transplant. Day-60 TCRbeta diversity that was high in some patients was derived from surviving recipient T cells and thymic progenitors.

This TCR was recovered from a girl aged 2 to 10 with congenital amegakaryocytic thrombocytopenia, due to receive a stem cell transplant. The sample in question was PBMCs, obtained before TCRalphabeta/CD19-depleted stem cell transplant. This chain links TRBV5-1 with TRBJ2-1, with 10 positions matching TRBD1. The CDR3 DNA reads TGCGCCAGCAGCCCCCCCGGGACAGGGGTATACAATGAGCAGTTCTTC. It specifies CASSPPGTGVYNEQFF. Full variable domain (remainder filled in from reference TRBV5-1 and TRBJ2-1): KAGVTQTPRYLIKTRGQQVTLSCSPISGHRSVSWYQQTPGQGLQFLFEYFSETQRNKGNFPGRFSGRQFSNSRSEMNVSTLELGDSALYLCASSPPGTGVYNEQFFGPGTRLTVL.